A single sample gave rise to the 31 T cell receptor beta chains below, sequenced in a study of blood T cell repertoires in COVID-19. Data came from immunoSEQ multiplex PCR; TCRdb stores just in-frame clones and leaves some out. The table lists roughly 100,000 clones, 81% of them singletons. Sequencing used peripheral blood. The receptors here all came from a woman between 65 and 79 years old with acute or convalescent COVID-19.

The gene calls are TRBV29-1 and TRBJ1-1; TRBD1 might be the D (5 bases). V was trimmed by 7 bases and J by 4 bases, leaving 16 bases between them. CDR3 size: 13 residues. CDR1 is SQVTM, CDR2 ANQGSEA, per germline. The CDR3 is CSAPGQGATEAFF. CDR3 bases: TGCAGCGCACCGGGCCAGGGCGCCACTGAAGCTTTCTTT.

J is TRBJ1-5 and V is TRBV2; 7 bases are a match to TRBD1. CDR3 size: 16 residues. Germline V lookup: CDR1 SNHLY, CDR2 FYNNEI. The V segment lost 3 bases and the J segment 4 bases; nucleotides outside the gene matches: 9. This CDR3 is CASSEWAYRGNQPQHF. The CDR3 DNA sequence: TGTGCCAGCAGTGAGTGGGCCTACAGGGGTAATCAGCCCCAGCATTTT.

This rearrangement joins TRBV7-6 to TRBJ1-1; D gene unclear. This CDR3 contains 13 residues. Trimming removed 1 base from V and 1 base from J, with 4 bases in between. CDR1 and CDR2 from the germline V gene are SGHVS and FNYEAQ. CDR3 region: CASSLGENTEAFF. In nucleotides, the CDR3 is TGTGCCAGCAGCTTAGGAGAGAACACTGAAGCTTTCTTT.

This sequence joins TRBV29-1 and TRBJ2-3; 12 nucleotides agree with TRBD2. The V segment lost 7 bases and the J segment 5 bases; nucleotides outside the gene matches: 4. Germline CDR1 is SQVTM and CDR2 is ANQGSEA. CDR3 size: 13 residues. The CDR3 DNA sequence: TGCAGCGCTAGCGGGAGGGTCGGAGATACGCAGTATTTT. This sequence encodes CSASGRVGDTQYF.

J is TRBJ2-7 and V is TRBV12-5; the D gene is possibly TRBD1 (6 bases). CDR3 length equals 14 residues. The germline CDR1 and CDR2 sequences are LGHNT and FRNRAP. Trimming took off 0 bases at V and 2 bases at J, with 8 bases between the two ends. CDR3 coding DNA: TGTGCTAGTGGTTTGGTGACAGGACCCTACGAGCAGTACTTC. Its protein product is CASGLVTGPYEQYF.

The DNA of the CDR3 is TGTGCCAGTAGGGACTACGAAAAACTGTTTTTT. Translation gives CASRDYEKLFF. The V gene is TRBV19, the J gene TRBJ1-4; no firm D call. Trimming took off 6 bases at V and 8 bases at J, with 7 bases between the two ends. The CDR3 is made up of 11 amino acids. Per the germline V gene, CDR1 is LNHDA and CDR2 is SQIVND (reference sequence).

The V call is TRBV7-9, the J call TRBJ2-2; 8 nucleotides agree with TRBD1. V gave up 1 base and J gave up 6 bases; unmatched junction bases: 7. This CDR3 has 16 residues. Germline V gene lookup returns CDR1 SEHNR and CDR2 FQNEAQ (reference sequence). The CDR3 reads CASSLVGQEVAGELFF. For the CDR3, the DNA is TGTGCCAGCAGCTTAGTGGGACAGGAGGTGGCCGGGGAGCTGTTTTTT.

The chain links TRBV30 to TRBJ1-6, with TRBD1 identical over 9 bases. Looked up from germline, CDR1 is GTSNPN and CDR2 is SVGIG (reference sequence). The CDR3 is made up of 15 amino acids. Trimming removed 0 bases from V and 9 bases from J; junction bases left unmatched: 6. CDR3 nucleotides: TGTGCCTGGAGTGTACGAGAGACAGGGGGTTCACCCCTCCACTTT. Amino acid sequence: CAWSVRETGGSPLHF.

The chain links TRBV7-9 to TRBJ1-2; D is possibly TRBD1 (6 bases). The germline V and J ends were trimmed by 2 bases and 0 bases, with 10 bases remaining between them. The CDR3 covers 15 residues. Germline V gene lookup returns CDR1 SEHNR and CDR2 FQNEAQ (reference sequence). CDR3 loop: CASSLFTGTNYGYTF. CDR3 nucleotides: TGTGCCAGCAGCTTATTCACAGGGACTAACTATGGCTACACCTTC.

The chain has TRBV5-4 and TRBJ1-2; tentatively, D is TRBD1 (5 bases). This CDR3 has 13 residues. Trimming pared 2 bases from V and 5 bases from J, leaving 10 bases between. Germline values: CDR1 SGHNT, CDR2 YYREEE (reference sequence). The DNA of the CDR3 is TGTGCCAGCAGCTTTTTGGACAAATATGGCTACACCTTC. It codes for CASSFLDKYGYTF.

The chain recombines TRBV28 with TRBJ2-1; 7 nucleotides agree with TRBD1. The germline gives CDR1 MDHEN, CDR2 SYDVKM. V lost 5 bases, J lost 4 bases, and 5 bases stayed unmatched. This CDR3 has 14 amino acids. The CDR3: CASSVGGQYNEQFF. The DNA for the CDR3 is TGTGCCAGCAGTGTAGGGGGCCAATACAATGAGCAGTTCTTC. The whole variable domain, filled in from reference TRBV28 and TRBJ2-1, reads DVKVTQSSRYLVKRTGEKVFLECVQDMDHENMFWYRQDPGLGLRLIYFSYDVKMKEKGDIPEGYSVSREKKERFSLILESASTNQTSMYLCASSVGGQYNEQFFGPGTRLTVL.

V usage is TRBV7-9 and J usage is TRBJ2-3; D might be TRBD2 (6 bases). This CDR3 has 14 amino acids. The V gene's germline CDR1 is SEHNR and CDR2 FQNEAQ (reference sequence). With 5 bases removed from V and 2 bases from J, the gap between germline ends came to 11 bases. This chain's CDR3 is CASSSAGPTDTQYF. In nucleotides, the CDR3 is TGTGCCAGCAGCAGTGCGGGACCCACAGATACGCAGTATTTT.

The gene calls are TRBV5-5 and TRBJ2-1; 15 positions agree with TRBD2. Trimming removed 0 bases from V and 2 bases from J; junction bases left unmatched: 3. The germline V gene has CDR1 SGHKS and CDR2 YYEKEE (reference sequence). This CDR3 is 18 amino acids long. The CDR3 coding sequence is TGTGCCAGCAGCTTGGGGACTAGCGGGAGGGCCCCCTACAATGAGCAGTTCTTC. It encodes CASSLGTSGRAPYNEQFF.

This chain links TRBV7-2 with TRBJ2-2; the D is unclear. The CDR3 has 13 amino acids. V lost 4 bases and J 7 bases, leaving 10 bases between the germline ends. Germline loops: CDR1 SGHTA, CDR2 FQGNSA. This chain's CDR3 is CASSSLIDGELFF. DNA of the CDR3: TGTGCCAGCAGCTCACTAATTGACGGGGAGCTGTTTTTT.

The chain has TRBV20-1 and TRBJ1-2, with D possibly matching TRBD1 (5 bases). This CDR3 region has 11 residues. Germline CDR1 and CDR2: DFQATT and SNEGSKA (reference sequence). With 5 bases removed from V and 4 bases from J, the gap between germline ends came to 8 bases. CDR3 in amino acids: CSALGGYGYTF. The CDR3 nucleotides read TGCAGTGCTCTGGGGGGCTATGGCTACACCTTC.

This clone was observed once. The rearrangement uses TRBV9 and TRBJ1-6; 8 nucleotides match TRBD1. V dropped 0 bases and J dropped 7; count of bases not matched to a gene: 3. From germline, CDR1 is SGDLS and CDR2 YYNGEE. This CDR3 is 15 amino acids long. CDR3 protein: CASSVGGQANSPLHF. CDR3 sequence (DNA): TGTGCCAGCAGCGTAGGGGGACAGGCAAATTCACCCCTCCACTTT.

The gene calls are TRBV5-1 and TRBJ1-1; 7 bases line up with TRBD1. The CDR3 is made up of 14 amino acids. The V segment lost 4 bases and the J segment 3 bases; nucleotides outside the gene matches: 6. Germline V CDR1 and CDR2: SGHRS, YFSETQ. The chain's CDR3 is CASSPQGMDTEAFF. The CDR3 coding sequence is TGCGCCAGCAGCCCACAGGGGATGGACACTGAAGCTTTCTTT.

This chain links TRBV28 with TRBJ2-7; perhaps TRBD1 as D (5 bases). Germline V lookup: CDR1 MDHEN, CDR2 SYDVKM. V was cut by 6 bases and J by 6 bases, with 9 bases left in between. The length of the CDR3 is 11 residues. The CDR3 sequence is CASRAGSEQYF. The CDR3 bases are TGTGCCAGCAGGGCAGGGTCCGAGCAGTACTTC. The whole variable domain, remainder taken from reference TRBV28 and TRBJ2-7, is DVKVTQSSRYLVKRTGEKVFLECVQDMDHENMFWYRQDPGLGLRLIYFSYDVKMKEKGDIPEGYSVSREKKERFSLILESASTNQTSMYLCASRAGSEQYFGPGTRLTVT.

The chain recombines TRBV29-1 with TRBJ1-2; D is unclear. Germline values: CDR1 SQVTM, CDR2 ANQGSEA. The CDR3 is made up of 11 amino acids. V lost 5 bases to trimming and J lost 2 bases, with 6 bases between them. The CDR3 reads CSVRGNYGYTF. CDR3 bases: TGCAGCGTTCGCGGGAACTATGGCTACACCTTC.

The CDR3 coding sequence is TGTGCCAGCAGCCCTAGGAGGAATGAGCAGTTCTTC. Encoded protein: CASSPRRNEQFF. This sequence joins TRBV11-2 and TRBJ2-1; the D gene is possibly TRBD2 (5 bases). Germline loops: CDR1 SGHAT, CDR2 FQNNGV. V was clipped by 5 bases and J by 7 bases, with 9 bases between them. CDR3 length: 12 amino acids.

This sequence joins TRBV25-1 and TRBJ1-1; D is unresolved. Trimming removed 1 base from V and 2 bases from J, with 20 bases in between. Germline V lookup: CDR1 MGHDK, CDR2 SYGVNS. This CDR3 contains 18 residues. The chain's CDR3 is CASSELGGIDGDNTEAFF. The CDR3 DNA is TGTGCCAGCAGTGAATTGGGAGGGATTGACGGTGATAACACTGAAGCTTTCTTT.

This sequence joins TRBV13 and TRBJ2-1, with a tentative D call TRBD1 (6 bases). With 5 bases removed from V and 4 bases from J, the gap between germline ends came to 18 bases. Germline V lookup: CDR1 PRHDT, CDR2 FYEKMQ (reference sequence). The CDR3 consists of 16 residues. The CDR3 DNA reads as TGTGCCAGCAGCACAACCGGGACAACAGTATACAATGAGCAGTTCTTC. Encoded protein: CASSTTGTTVYNEQFF.

The CDR3 here is CASSQGWDRGGTDTQYF. For the CDR3, the DNA is TGTGCCAGCAGCCAAGGATGGGACAGGGGGGGAACAGATACGCAGTATTTT. The chain combines TRBV3-1 (or the pseudogene TRBV3-2) with TRBJ2-3; 11 bases are a match to TRBD1. The germline V gene has CDR1 LGHDT and CDR2 YNNKEL (reference sequence). The CDR3 is made up of 17 amino acids. V was clipped by 1 base and J by 3 bases; unmatched bases: 6.

As concerns this clone: The sample has other DNA sequences that encode this CDR3 too. The CDR3: CASSFLLAGYTDTQYF. In nucleotides, the CDR3 is TGTGCCAGCAGCTTTCTTCTAGCGGGGTACACAGATACGCAGTATTTT. The chain couples TRBV7-2 to TRBJ2-3; TRBD2 aligns across 9 bases. The CDR3 covers 16 residues. Germline V lookup: CDR1 SGHTA, CDR2 FQGNSA. The junction had 6 bases not matched to a gene; V was cut back by 3 bases and J by 2 bases.

The V and J genes are TRBV5-5 and TRBJ1-3, with D tentatively TRBD1 (6 bases). Trimming left V 4 bases short and J 0 bases short, with 17 bases between. Germline CDR1 and CDR2: SGHKS and YYEKEE (reference sequence). This CDR3 region has 17 residues. CDR3 residues: CASSLGTSSSSGNTIYF. CDR3 DNA sequence: TGTGCCAGCAGCCTCGGGACATCCTCATCCTCTGGAAACACCATATATTTT.

The chain joins TRBV5-5 to TRBJ2-3; possible D gene TRBD2, 6 bases. Per germline, CDR1 SGHKS and CDR2 YYEKEE (reference sequence). The V end was cut by 6 bases, the J end by 3 bases, with 14 bases between. The CDR3 totals 14 residues. CDR3 residues: CASTWGEGTDTQYF. The DNA of the CDR3 is TGTGCCAGCACCTGGGGGGAAGGGACAGATACGCAGTATTTT.

The rearrangement joins TRBV7-2 to TRBJ1-2; D is unclear. Germline CDR1 is SGHTA and CDR2 is FQGNSA. The V and J ends lost 2 bases and 5 bases respectively, with 18 bases between them. This CDR3 is built from 16 residues. This chain's CDR3 is CASSLSPLAVVYGYTF. The DNA of the CDR3 is TGTGCCAGCAGCTTATCCCCGCTAGCTGTGGTTTATGGCTACACCTTC.

DNA of the CDR3: TGTGCCAGCAGTGTGTCAGCGGGGGGGGATGAGCAGTTCTTC. As protein: CASSVSAGGDEQFF. The V gene is TRBV2, the J gene TRBJ2-1, with 10 bases aligning to TRBD2. J gave up 8 bases and V 4 bases, and 5 bases lay outside the gene matches. CDR1 is SNHLY and CDR2 is FYNNEI in the germline V gene. The CDR3 spans 14 residues. The complete variable domain, with remaining parts taken from reference TRBV2 and TRBJ2-1, reads EPEVTQTPSHQVTQMGQEVILRCVPISNHLYFYWYRQILGQKVEFLVSFYNNEISEKSEIFDDQFSVERPDGSNFTLKIRSTKLEDSAMYFCASSVSAGGDEQFFGPGTRLTVL.

The J gene is TRBJ1-1, the V gene TRBV9; the match to TRBD1 covers 7 bases. Germline V gene lookup returns CDR1 SGDLS and CDR2 YYNGEE. The length of the CDR3 is 13 residues. The ends lost 3 bases at V and 4 bases at J; junction bases unmatched: 3. CDR3 loop: CASSEGAGTEAFF. In DNA form, the CDR3 reads TGTGCCAGCAGCGAGGGGGCCGGCACTGAAGCTTTCTTT.

This clone was seen only once. The chain employs TRBV6-5 and TRBJ1-1, with D uncertain. CDR1 and CDR2 from the germline V gene are MNHEY and SVGAGI. The length of the CDR3 is 13 residues. The V gene lost 6 bases and the J gene lost 0 bases, with 8 bases spanning the gap. For the CDR3, the DNA is TGTGCCAGCAGCTTCGGTATGAACACTGAAGCTTTCTTT. Translating it yields CASSFGMNTEAFF.

The J gene is TRBJ2-7, the V gene TRBV27; D gene uncertain. The CDR3 consists of 15 residues. The V end was cut by 6 bases, the J end by 0 bases, with 15 bases between. Germline CDR1 reads MNHEY; CDR2 reads SMNVEV (reference sequence). DNA for the CDR3: TGTGCCAGCAGCCCCGTGAGTTCCCTCTCCTACGAGCAGTACTTC. Translation: CASSPVSSLSYEQYF.